A selection of T cell receptor beta chains follows, all from one sample in a study of blood T cell repertoires in COVID-19. Using immunoSEQ multiplex PCR, the repertoire was profiled, and TCRdb retains in-frame clones only, with some absent. This sample has some 240,000 clones, with roughly 84% found just once. The sample consisted of PBMCs or T cells enriched from blood (not recorded which). The receptors were sampled from a woman aged 45-60 years who had been exposed to COVID-19. CDR3s include the opening cysteine and the closing phenylalanine or tryptophan. A D gene is named only where the DNA matches it firmly. Some rows mark clone size as missing; the rest say once, few, many or name a class of expanded clone.

V	D	J	size	DNA	CDR3
TRBV11-2	NA	TRBJ1-1	NA	TGTGCCAGCAGCTCGTACCGGGACACCGGGGAAGCTTTCTTT	CASSSYRDTGEAFF
TRBV30	NA	TRBJ2-3	NA	TGTGCCTGGAGCGTAACTCCAGATACGCAGTATTTT	CAWSVTPDTQYF
TRBV27	TRBD2	TRBJ2-3	NA	TGTGCCAGCAGGCAACTAGCGGGGGGGGCAGATACGCAGTATTTT	CASRQLAGGADTQYF
TRBV30	TRBD2	TRBJ2-5	few	TGTGCTGGACGGGGGGGGCAAGAGACCCAGTACTTC	CAGRGGQETQYF
TRBV5-1	TRBD1	TRBJ1-1	NA	TGCGCCAGTGGGACAGGGGGATGGAACACTGAAGCTTTCTTT	CASGTGGWNTEAFF
TRBV19	NA	TRBJ2-7	NA	TGTGCCAGTAGGGGGCCGAACGAGCAGTACTTC	CASRGPNEQYF
TRBV5-1	NA	TRBJ1-1	few	TGCGCCAGCAGACGGAGTCAGACAGTTAACACTGAAGCTTTCTTT	CASRRSQTVNTEAFF
TRBV28	TRBD1	TRBJ1-2	NA	TGTGCCAGCAATCCGGGGACAGGGAGTTTCTATGGCTACACCTTC	CASNPGTGSFYGYTF
TRBV10-1	TRBD2	TRBJ2-3	NA	TGCGCCAGCAGTGAGTCTAAAGCGGGAAACACAGATACGCAGTATTTT	CASSESKAGNTDTQYF
TRBV19	NA	TRBJ1-5	NA	TGTGCCAGTAGCCTTACCTCTCCCCTAGGCTCCCTCAATCAGCCCCAGCATTTT	CASSLTSPLGSLNQPQHF
TRBV5-4	TRBD2	TRBJ2-2	NA	TGTGCCAGCACCTCGGGGGGGGGACCCGGGGAGCTGTTTTTT	CASTSGGGPGELFF
TRBV6-2/TRBV6-3	NA	TRBJ1-6	NA	TGTGCCAGCAGCCCCGCGCGGACGGGGAATTCACCCCTCCACTTT	CASSPARTGNSPLHF
TRBV11-2	TRBD1	TRBJ1-1	NA	TGTGCCAGCAGCTTAGGGACGGGACAGGGGAACACTGAAGCTTTCTTT	CASSLGTGQGNTEAFF
TRBV7-2	TRBD1	TRBJ1-4	NA	TGTGCCAGCAGCTCCGGGACAGGGGTCCGTAATGAAAAACTGTTTTTT	CASSSGTGVRNEKLFF
TRBV7-9	NA	TRBJ1-3	NA	TGTGCCAGCAGCTCTTTATCGGTAGGCGGCTCTGGAAACACCATATATTTT	CASSSLSVGGSGNTIYF
TRBV6-5	TRBD1	TRBJ1-2	NA	TGTGCCAGCAGTCCCCAGGACAGGGCGTCCCATGGCTACACCTTC	CASSPQDRASHGYTF
TRBV3-1/TRBV3-2	TRBD1	TRBJ1-2	NA	TGTGCCAGCAGCCAAGATGGGACAGGGAACTATGGCTACACCTTC	CASSQDGTGNYGYTF
TRBV9	TRBD1	TRBJ1-1	NA	TGTGCCAGCAGCTGGGACAGGGACACTGAAGCTTTCTTT	CASSWDRDTEAFF
TRBV19	NA	TRBJ1-2	NA	TGTGCCAGTCTTGGATTCGGGGGAGGATTC	CASLGFGGGF
TRBV4-1	TRBD1	TRBJ2-2	once	TGCGCCAGCAGCCGCGGAGAGGGGGCCTCCAACACCGGGGAGCTGTTTTTT	CASSRGEGASNTGELFF
TRBV7-8	NA	TRBJ1-4	few	TGTGCCAGCAGGAGAACAGGAAGGGGTGAAAAACTGTTTTTT	CASRRTGRGEKLFF
TRBV12-3/TRBV12-4	NA	TRBJ1-1	NA	TGTGCCAGCAGTTTAAGGGGAAACACTGAAGCTTTCTTT	CASSLRGNTEAFF
TRBV10-1	NA	TRBJ1-2	once	TGCGCCAGCAGCGCAGGGATCTCGCATGGCTACACCTTC	CASSAGISHGYTF
TRBV11-2	NA	TRBJ2-7	NA	TGTGCCAGCAGCTTAGGACAACAGAGCAACGAGCAGTACTTC	CASSLGQQSNEQYF
TRBV28	NA	TRBJ2-7	NA	TGTGCCAGCAGTTTACGGATCAGGGCCGACTACGAGCAGTACTTC	CASSLRIRADYEQYF
TRBV30	TRBD1	TRBJ1-1	once	TGTGCCTGGAGTGTGGGACAGGGGAACACTGAAGCTTTCTTT	CAWSVGQGNTEAFF
TRBV7-9	TRBD1	TRBJ1-1	NA	TGTGCCAGCAGCTTAGACAGGGAAGGGGGCATGAACACTGAAGCTTTCTTT	CASSLDREGGMNTEAFF
TRBV16	TRBD1	TRBJ1-2	NA	TGTGCCAGCAGCCAATCTGGGGCAACAGGGGCTGGCTACACCTTC	CASSQSGATGAGYTF
TRBV7-9	TRBD2	TRBJ2-5	NA	TGTGCCAGCAGTTTTGCCTGGGGAGGGGACCAAGAGACCCAGTACTTC	CASSFAWGGDQETQYF
TRBV28	NA	TRBJ1-2	NA	TGTGCCAGCAGTTACGGTATAGGGAGGGAAGGATATGGCTACACCTTC	CASSYGIGREGYGYTF
TRBV5-6	NA	TRBJ2-7	NA	TGTGCCAGCAGCTTAGGGGGTTCCGTCTACGAGCAGTACTTC	CASSLGGSVYEQYF